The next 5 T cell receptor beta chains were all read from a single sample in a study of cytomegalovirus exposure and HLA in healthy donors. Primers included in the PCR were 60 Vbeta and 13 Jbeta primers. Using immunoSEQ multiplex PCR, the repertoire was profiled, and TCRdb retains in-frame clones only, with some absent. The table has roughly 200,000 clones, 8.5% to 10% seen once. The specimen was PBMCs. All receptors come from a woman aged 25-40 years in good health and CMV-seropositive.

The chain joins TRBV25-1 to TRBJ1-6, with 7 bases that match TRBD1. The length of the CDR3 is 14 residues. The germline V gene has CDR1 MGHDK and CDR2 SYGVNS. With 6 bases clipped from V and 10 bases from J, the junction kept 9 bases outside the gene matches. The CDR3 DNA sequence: TGTGCCAGCAGGGGCGGGACAGATGGATCACCCCTCCACTTT. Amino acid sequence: CASRGGTDGSPLHF.

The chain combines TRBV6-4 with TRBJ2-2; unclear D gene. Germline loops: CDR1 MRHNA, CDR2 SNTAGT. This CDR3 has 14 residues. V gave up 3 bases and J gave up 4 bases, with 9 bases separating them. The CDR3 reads CASSDRLFTGELFF. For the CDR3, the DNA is TGTGCCAGCAGTGATAGACTTTTCACCGGGGAGCTGTTTTTT.

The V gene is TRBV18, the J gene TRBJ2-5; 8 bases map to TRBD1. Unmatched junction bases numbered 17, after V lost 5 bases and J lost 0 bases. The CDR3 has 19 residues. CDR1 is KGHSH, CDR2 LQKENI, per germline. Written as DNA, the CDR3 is TGTGCCAGCTCAGCGCAAGTAGCTACAGGGGGGATGTACCAAGAGACCCAGTACTTC. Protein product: CASSAQVATGGMYQETQYF.

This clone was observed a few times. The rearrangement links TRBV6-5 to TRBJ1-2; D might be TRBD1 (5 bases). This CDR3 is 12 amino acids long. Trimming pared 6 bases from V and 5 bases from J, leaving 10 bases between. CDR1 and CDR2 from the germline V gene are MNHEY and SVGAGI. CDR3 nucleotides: TGTGCCAGCAGGGACATAAGTTATGGCTACACCTTC. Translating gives CASRDISYGYTF.

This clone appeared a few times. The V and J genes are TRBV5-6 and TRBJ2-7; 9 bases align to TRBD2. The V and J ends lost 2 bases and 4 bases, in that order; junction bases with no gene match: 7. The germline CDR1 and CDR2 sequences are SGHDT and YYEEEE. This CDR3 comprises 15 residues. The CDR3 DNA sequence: TGTGCCAGCAGCTTTTCGGCGGGAGGGGAATACGAGCAGTACTTC. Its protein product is CASSFSAGGEYEQYF.